The source of this T cell receptor beta chain is a study of shared clonotypes between healthy human individuals (dated by TCRdb to between 2020 and 2021). In the study overall: The cohort included a few men and a couple of women between 18 and 49 years of age. For each donor, three plates each were used for CD4 naive and CD4 memory, two plates were used for CD8 naive, and one plate was used for CD8 memory. Blood TCR repertoires of roughly 5 healthy adults were deeply sequenced to estimate repertoire size and the extent of clonotype sharing between individuals. To increase sequencing depth and limit assay-specific biases, TCR repertoire library preparation and sequencing were carried out by different laboratories using diverse techniques. Between about 0.8 and 9.5 billion PBMCs per donor were obtained by leukapheresis.

From V the trimming removes 3 bases and from J it removes 7 bases, while the gene matches leave 10 bases of the junction unaccounted for. Reading from cysteine to phenylalanine, the CDR3 counts 15 amino acids. Only the CDR3 part of the read is kept: 45 bases, read in frame from the first base. In the germline V gene, CDR1 corresponds to SGHRS and CDR2 to YFSETQ. The donors were healthy, HIV-negative adults with no recently reported acute infections or vaccinations. All donors were Caucasian adults living in Nashville, Tennessee, USA. CD4+ T cells were enriched by magnetic negative selection, after which naive cells were positively selected on CD45RA and the negative fraction was taken as the memory subset. After blood collection by leukapheresis, PBMCs were isolated using Ficoll-Histopaque density gradient centrifugation and then cryopreserved in the vapor phase of liquid nitrogen. Purity and quantity of every magnetically sorted T cell population were checked by analytical flow cytometry. Genomic DNA was isolated from each sorted fraction and quantified by UV absorbance on a Nanodrop 2000c.

Here is what the overall study found, with its caveats: Sampling was restricted to blood, and TCR repertoires in tissue are likely to differ from TCR repertoires in blood. Based on pairwise subsampling, the degree of clonotype sharing among donors was expected to be affected by sequencing depth. Larger estimated clonotype richness was generally found for naive subsets than for memory subsets. Across four donors, about 5.2% of naive CD4, roughly 3.5% of naive CD8, 2.3% of memory CD4, and approximately 0.4% of memory CD8 clonotypes were shared. The genetic and exposure-history diversity represented was limited by the small number of donors. Even with the large sequencing depth, rarefaction of the sorted-subset datasets indicated that sequencing was incomplete. Compared with non-shared clonotypes, clonotypes shared by all four sorted-subset donors had higher generation probabilities.

Using the deep immunoSEQ assay, multiplex PCR amplified TCR CDR3 regions from genomic DNA. For each cell subset, the extracted genomic DNA was distributed evenly across all wells of several immunoSEQ 96-well plates, and each plate served as one replicate. For sorted subsets, approximately 190 ng of genomic DNA, equivalent to some 30,000 T cell genomes, went into each replicate PCR. The purified libraries were quantified using a Qubit 3.0 fluorometer, sized with a Bioanalyzer 2100, and then quantified again using the KAPA Library Quantification kit. Every immunoSEQ 96-well plate was sequenced on a separate single-read 150-cycle Illumina NextSeq 550 flow cell. The study's processing was this. Because only junctional sequences without quality scores were contained in the immunoSEQ output, filtering matching that applied to full-length reads could not be performed. To assign V/J genes and CDR3, sequences were annotated against IMGT germline references using PyIR, a Python wrapper for IgBLAST v1.9. Reads with weak V/J assignments (E-value above 1e-6), missing CDR3, stop codons, out-of-frame junctions, or ambiguous translated residues were removed. V3J clonotypes were defined as sequences sharing the same inferred V gene, J gene, and CDR3 amino acid sequence. To compute the percentage overlap between repertoires, the number of shared unique clonotypes was divided by the size of the smaller repertoire. RTK rarefaction, the Chao1 estimator, and Recon v2.1 estimates of unobserved clonotypes were used to assess repertoire richness. For all TCRbeta clonotypes obtained by the gDNA method from a few donors, generation probabilities were computed with OLGA. TCRdb stores this immuneACCESS table with in-frame sequences only. Part of the clones is absent; in the studies checked, under half of the shortfall reflects unresolved V genes, and no reason is known for the rest. That table furnishes V, J and clone size, whereas the DNA furnished D and trimming. The sample records millions of clones, roughly nine tenths of which are singletons. Over 0.12% of the sample is in the top ten clones.

Concerning this clone itself: This clone's antigen is unknown. Per-base qualities were not stored, and no clone one base away is much larger.

Sequenced sample: naive CD4+ T cells sorted from blood. This sample's cell subset or site label indicates: CD45RA+ positively selected. The sequence joins TRBV5-1 to TRBJ2-7; 10 junctional bases match TRBD1. This sequence was found in a man aged 18 to 29 in good health. In nucleotide form, the sequence is TGCGCCAGCAGCTCCGGGACAGGGGAGCGGGGGGAGCAGTACTTC. It translates to CASSSGTGERGEQYF. The full variable domain, completed from the reference TRBV5-1 and TRBJ2-7 proteins outside the CDR3, reads KAGVTQTPRYLIKTRGQQVTLSCSPISGHRSVSWYQQTPGQGLQFLFEYFSETQRNKGNFPGRFSGRQFSNSRSEMNVSTLELGDSALYLCASSSGTGERGEQYFGPGTRLTVT.